This record looks at one T cell receptor beta chain sequence and its context. The data belong to a study of graft-versus-host responses after intestinal transplantation. Data came from immunoSEQ multiplex PCR; TCRdb stores just in-frame clones and leaves some out. In the table there are roughly 56,000 clones, about 90% of which are singletons. V was trimmed by 6 bases and J by 7 bases, leaving 19 bases between them. The CDR3 sequence is 15 residues long. Germline CDR1 is SGHTA and CDR2 is FQGTGA. The receptor was derived from a human patient who received an intestinal transplant, so some T cells may come from the graft donor. This material consisted of PBMCs, taken almost 120 days after intestinal transplantation. The V call is TRBV7-3, the J call TRBJ2-1; D is undetermined. The CDR3: CASSQRVGLGNEQFF. CDR3 DNA: TGTGCCAGCAGTCAAAGAGTGGGTTTGGGGAATGAGCAGTTCTTC.